The table lists the clone carrying this TCR beta chain with many counts. Antigen unknown. The junction differs from germline at one of its ends, possibly a read error. This sample is part of a study of breast tumors, draining lymph nodes, adjacent tissues. Study-level results: Data only fit, rather than demonstrated, lymph node origin of most tumor T cells. Compared with lymph nodes, tumors were less diverse; compared with nontumor tissue, more. Findings are consistent with lymph node origin and intratumoral expansion of most tumor T cells.

In germline, CDR1 is SGHTA, CDR2 FQGNSA. CDR3 length equals 15 residues. TCRdb used MiXCR to reprocess the multiplex PCR reads, holding one entry per CDR3 protein. Of fewer than 15,000 distinct CDR3 sequences listed, around 47% were seen once; the top ten hold roughly 27%. This clonotype was sampled from a female donor with breast cancer. Some clones in this sample may be carry-over from other donors' samples. The sample consisted of tumor-adjacent breast tissue. The V gene is TRBV7-2, the J gene TRBJ2-5; 9 nucleotides line up with TRBD2. CDR3 in DNA: TGTGCCAGCAGCTTAGGACTAGCGGCCTCAGAGACCCAGCACTTC. Residues: CASSLGLAASETQHF.